This TCR beta chain derives from a study of blood T cell repertoires in COVID-19. Across the whole study: PBMCs, B-cell-depleted T cells, or T cells were the source of the cDNA or gDNA that made up the material.

Clinical histories supplied by participants themselves formed the basis of cohort assignment. The study counted Cohort 3 donors as recovered given two negative PCRs, clearance, or symptom resolution. Measured with immunoSEQ multiplex PCR; TCRdb has only the in-frame clones, and not every one. The sample lists under 250,000 clones; less than 85% were seen once. The origin of this receptor is a man between 60 and 70 years old who had recovered from COVID-19. The material sequenced was PBMCs or T cells enriched from blood (not recorded which).

For the CDR3, the DNA is TGTGCCTGGAGTGGTCGGACAGGAGGGGGTTCACCCCTCCACTTT. Amino acid sequence: CAWSGRTGGGSPLHF. The genes are TRBV30 and TRBJ1-6; 7 nucleotides agree with TRBD1. The CDR3 runs to 15 residues. V lost 1 base and J lost 9; bases outside the gene matches: 9. Germline lookup yields CDR1 GTSNPN and CDR2 SVGIG (reference sequence).